This entry describes one T cell receptor (beta chain). What it binds is unknown. TCRdb re-called the reads through MiXCR, storing one row per CDR3 protein. The sample has hundreds of thousands of distinct CDR3 sequences, about 33% seen once. This sample is part of a study of T cell repertoires in cytomegalovirus infection. The overall study: Well-studied HLA-B-restricted CMV epitopes were used in the study alongside recently identified HLA-C-restricted ones. Public TCR beta signatures marked donors with CMV infection and the matching HLA. General study points: In two of eight donors, the top clonotype was HLA-C-restricted CMV-specific.

Germline CDR1 is SGDLS and CDR2 is YYNGEE. The CDR3 loop spans 14 amino acids. Trimming shortened V by 3 bases and J by 6 bases, and 10 bases separated the two germline ends. The chain has TRBV9 and TRBJ1-6; D gene ambiguous. The source is a human donor in good health (CMV status not recorded). Some clones in this sample may be carry-over from other donors' samples. The sample in question was cultured PBMCs, obtained from culture after CMV antigen stimulation. CDR3 coding DNA: TGTGCCAGCAGCGCCGAATTCAGTAATTCACCCCTCCACTTT. Translating it yields CASSAEFSNSPLHF.